Shown below are 3 T cell receptor beta chains from a single sample sequenced in a study of T cell responses to AZD1222 COVID-19 vaccine. The table came from immunoSEQ multiplex PCR; TCRdb's copy has only in-frame clones and leaves some out. Among under 150,000 clones, around 89% were seen once, and the ten largest hold approximately 16%. The source was peripheral blood, collected on day 0 of AZD1222 vaccination. The receptors originated from an adult in good health.

This chain uses TRBV6-2 or TRBV6-3 with TRBJ1-5; D uncertain. Germline loops: CDR1 MNHEY, CDR2 SVGEGT. The V and J ends lost 2 bases and 5 bases respectively, with 16 bases between them. The CDR3 is 16 residues long. This chain's CDR3 is CASSYAMAGGDQPQHF. The CDR3 DNA reads TGTGCCAGCAGTTACGCGATGGCAGGAGGAGATCAGCCCCAGCATTTT.

The chain employs TRBV19 and TRBJ1-6; D ambiguous. V was trimmed by 7 bases and J by 7 bases, leaving 17 bases between them. CDR1 is LNHDA and CDR2 is SQIVND in the germline V gene (reference sequence). This CDR3 spans 15 amino acids. CDR3 nucleotide sequence: TGTGCCAGTACCACCTTCGGGCAGAAGAATTCACCCCTCCACTTT. This gives the protein CASTTFGQKNSPLHF. Using reference TRBV19 and TRBJ1-6 for the parts outside the CDR3, the full variable domain is DGGITQSPKYLFRKEGQNVTLSCEQNLNHDAMYWYRQDPGQGLRLIYYSQIVNDFQKGDIAEGYSVSREKKESFPLTVTSAQKNPTAFYLCASTTFGQKNSPLHFGNGTRLTVT.

This clone appeared once. J is TRBJ1-2 and V is TRBV27, with 8 bases that match TRBD1. The germline CDR1 and CDR2 sequences are MNHEY and SMNVEV (reference sequence). J lost 4 bases, V lost 2 bases, and 9 bases had no gene match. The length of the CDR3 is 16 residues. In DNA, the CDR3 is TGTGCCAGCAGTTTAAGGGGGGACAGGACTATCTATGGCTACACCTTC. Protein product: CASSLRGDRTIYGYTF.